This note documents a single T cell receptor beta chain sequence. This clone was seen once. The antigen this receptor binds is unknown. Per-nucleotide qualities are absent, and no much larger clonotype sits a single base away. The sample belongs to a study of OX40 agonist ivuxolimab in advanced cancers. At the level of the whole study: Ivuxolimab, which targeted the costimulatory receptor OX40 (CD134), was an agonistic, fully human IgG2 monoclonal antibody. Of the approximately 50 dose-escalation patients, hepatocellular carcinoma was present in around 20, melanoma in roughly 15, renal cell carcinoma in 9 and head and neck cancer in 9. Intravenous ivuxolimab was administered to patients every 2 weeks at six dose levels: 0.01, 0.1, 0.3, 1.5, 3 and 10 mg/kg. The monotherapy dose-escalation portion (N of about 47 patients) of the phase I ivuxolimab trial is reported in the paper. Patients were allowed to have had prior anti-PD-1, anti-PD-L1 or anti-CTLA-4 therapy, and more than 35% of the dose-escalation patients had been treated with checkpoint inhibitors. The purpose of peripheral TCRbeta sequencing was to test whether ivuxolimab changed TCR sequence diversity and led to clonal T-cell expansion. Partial responses occurred in three dose-escalation patients: two with cutaneous melanoma and one with hepatocellular carcinoma. In the dose-escalation cohort, 75% to 90% of patients were male, and the mean age was roughly 60 years with a range of roughly 23 to 79. Results and caveats for the whole study, not just this receptor: After ivuxolimab, CD8+ T cells had more expanded clones than CD4+ T cells on average. In the 0.1-3.0 mg/kg groups, partial responders were among the patients with the lowest normalized peripheral clonal expansion, particularly in CD8+ T cells. At doses from 0.1 to 3.0 mg/kg, clonal expansion was seen in both CD4+ and CD8+ blood T cells between baseline and week 6. Low levels of normalized T-cell clonal expansion were also shown by some nonresponding patients. The antigen specificity of the clonally expanded peripheral T cells was not determined.

Patients with a history of autoimmune disease or receiving systemic immunosuppression were excluded from the trial. Peripheral blood for TCR sequencing was collected from all dose cohorts at baseline, on cycle 4 day 1, and on cycle 7 day 1. The samples were taken from a phase I, first-in-human, multicenter, open-label dose-escalation trial of ivuxolimab. Adults with locally advanced or metastatic melanoma, renal cell, hepatocellular, or head and neck squamous cell carcinoma were enrolled in the trial. Before TCR sequencing, CD4+ T cells and CD8+ T cells from peripheral blood were sorted into separate populations. The CDR3 starts with the cysteine, ends with the phenylalanine, and has 14 residues. Solely the CDR3 DNA is kept, with 42 bases framed from the first base. CDR1 and CDR2 are read off the germline V gene as SGHDN and FVKESK. V and J lose 1 base and 8 bases, and a span of 14 bases separates them.

Genomic DNA was isolated from the sorted cells so that the TCRbeta CDR3 region could be sequenced. TCRbeta CDR3 regions were sequenced using the immunoSEQ Assay. Held by TCRdb, this immuneACCESS table contains in-frame sequences only and omits some clones. Under half of the omission traces to an unresolved V gene where checked; the cause of the rest is unknown. Counted in this sample were tens of thousands of clones; more than 80% of them appeared once. The leading ten clones occupy 0.69% of the sample. The input for sequencing was CD4+ or CD8+ T cells sorted from blood, taken in a trial of the OX40 agonist ivuxolimab. The chain is made from TRBV14 and TRBJ1-2, with a tentative D gene TRBD1 over 5 matching bases. The sequence was collected from an adult with an advanced solid tumor such as melanoma, head and neck, liver or kidney cancer. In nucleotides, the sequence is TGTGCCAGCAGCCAAGCTTTGGGGACCGGGGGCTACACCTTC. It codes for CASSQALGTGGYTF. The variable domain in full, with residues beyond the CDR3 obtained from the reference TRBV14 and TRBJ1-2 genes, is EAGVTQFPSHSVIEKGQTVTLRCDPISGHDNLYWYRRVMGKEIKFLLHFVKESKQDESGMPNNRFLAERTGGTYSTLKVQPAELEDSGVYFCASSQALGTGGYTFGSGTRLTVV.